This TCR beta chain was captured by sequencing in a study of cytomegalovirus exposure and HLA in healthy donors (dated by TCRdb to 2016 to 2017). Background on the whole study: In an earlier analysis of approximately 640 of the donors, less than 350 Gb of sequence data and 90 million to 120 million unique TCR beta sequences from about 179 million T cells were reported. An early release covering approximately 600 HLA-typed donors comprised about 300 gigabases of sequencing data and around 80 million unique TCR sequences. Among the approximately 420 genotyped donors, around 81% belonged to the genetic ancestry cluster associated with self-reported Caucasian donors. The study aimed to test whether signatures of past pathogen exposure could be identified by cataloging public T cell receptors. The study used immunosequencing to profile the T cell repertoires of approximately 690 subjects and linked those repertoires to cytomegalovirus serostatus. Besides the first cohort of hundreds of subjects, a separate validation cohort made up of 120 different subjects was used. To predict cytomegalovirus infection status, the study combined high-throughput TCR immunosequencing, statistical association of individual TCRs with disease status, and machine learning. To study patterns of TCR occurrence, a later analysis re-analyzed previously published TCR beta repertoires from around 670 donors and added high-resolution HLA genotyping. Rather than drawing on any new phenotypic data, the later analysis identified candidate immune exposures from TCR beta sequences and the way those sequences occurred across donors. To decide whether each TCR beta V gene segment behaved as functional or pseudogenic, an earlier analysis of several hundred of the donors relied on high-throughput TCR beta sequencing. Alongside the repertoire data, information on donor age, sex, ethnicity and CMV serostatus was compiled. A later genetic analysis took genome-wide SNP genotypes for about three fifths of the 666 donors and used that subset as a discovery cohort. All discovery cohort repertoires had been generated using a single sequencing platform. HLA typing covered class I and class II loci at four-digit resolution. Typing coverage differed by locus: A, B, C, DRB1 and DQB1 were typed in about 629-630 donors, DQA1 in 522, DPA1 in some 600, and DPB1 in around 490. Because of strong linkage in the cohort, five DR-DQ haplotypes were treated as single units for association and clustering. On average, roughly 250,000 unique TCR beta nucleotide sequences were sequenced per donor among some 420 genotyped donors of the cohort, with approximately 18% of those sequences being non-productive.

Points the paper makes about the study in general: The authors suggested that the approach could potentially be extended to other disease states and immunological phenotypes. A group of highly shared sequence variants was considered likely to be a technical artifact of the sequencing pipeline. In a later analysis, HLA-associated TCR beta chains showed more clonal expansion and lower generation probabilities than non-associated chains that were equally common. Most TCR sequences were seen in very few donors, while some public TCRs were found in many individuals. Several of the top co-occurrence clusters appeared to be linked to parvovirus B19, influenza, CMV and Epstein-Barr virus, according to a later analysis. Presence/absence analyses assumed roughly uniform sequencing depth across donors, an assumption that may not hold. In a later analysis, 16,951 TCR beta sequences were associated with specific HLA alleles at a false discovery rate of 0.05. In a later genetic analysis, fewer N-insertions in productive TCRs were reported among donors in an Asian-associated ancestry cluster than the roughly 700-donor mean. Some IMGT-functional V segments, including TRBV6-2 and TRBV6-3, could not be told apart with the 87-base-pair reads, so those segments were excluded. Strong co-occurrence of HLA alleles, especially DR and DQ, made assigning TCR associations to individual alleles difficult. Correlated functional status among segregating V segments might be attributable to linkage disequilibrium, but an unknown experimental factor could not be ruled out. Only TCR beta chains were sequenced in this cohort, and the absence of alpha or paired-chain data limited detectable features. Most CMV-associated TCR beta chains appeared to be HLA-restricted in a later analysis, and the HLA associations seemed to be driven largely by CMV exposure. Cytomegalovirus status was reported to be diagnosed by the classifier with high specificity and sensitivity in both the original and validation cohorts. The only immune exposure information available for the cohort was CMV serostatus. Roughly 17 rarely observed V segments, including chromosome 9 orphons, were excluded from the earlier analysis of just under 600 of the donors because counts were too low. An association between a missense DCLRE1C variant and V-gene and J-gene trimming of TCR beta chains was found in a later genetic analysis and replicated in an independent cohort. Three of the identified cytomegalovirus-associated TCR beta chains were confirmed in vitro to be specific for cytomegalovirus antigens. The study gave a list of 150 to 200 TCR beta chains associated with cytomegalovirus. A further reported finding was that TCR beta sequences accurately predicted the HLA-A and HLA-B alleles for most subjects in the first cohort. In a later analysis, TCR association rates were found to vary across HLA loci, with the most associated TCRs seen for DRB1 alleles and the fewest for HLA-C alleles. Broadly in line with IMGT annotations, most TCR beta V segments showed up in productive rearrangements about 87% or about 30% of the time in an earlier analysis of 587 of the donors. Because HLA typing was unavailable for some donors at each locus, only the typed subset was used in association tests.

The CDR3 measures 13 amino acids from cysteine to phenylalanine. Solely the CDR3 DNA is kept, with 39 bases framed from the first base. The germline V gene specifies SGDLS as CDR1 and YYNGEE as CDR2. V and J are truncated by 3 bases and 2 bases respectively, leaving an intervening sequence of 8 bases. The cohort was made up of around 720 healthy bone marrow donors. All cohort members were sampled while nominally healthy, although unrecorded immune exposures were likely present. The donor was CMV seropositive and was included in the group of 300 or so seropositive cohort members. Every donor gave a peripheral blood sample, and the peripheral blood mononuclear cells from that sample were used for TCR beta sequencing. Genomic DNA extraction from the blood cell samples was performed with the Qiagen DNeasy Blood Extraction Kit. Libraries were built with the immunoSEQ multiplex PCR assay. For the multiplex PCR, a mixture combining 60 forward primers for TCR Vbeta segments and 13 reverse primers for TCR Jbeta segments was used. A multiplex PCR assay on genomic DNA amplified the CDR3 region of rearranged TCR beta genes. The Illumina HiSeq System was used to sequence the amplified TCR beta libraries as 87-base-pair reads. Per the source publication's procedure: In a later analysis, 70 million to 95 million unique TCR beta chains were counted across the approximately 640 repertoires, and roughly 10 million of these chains were shared by at least two donors. To remove PCR and sequencing errors, raw reads were error-corrected and collapsed into unique sequences using a nearest-neighbor algorithm that merged closely related sequences. V, D and J gene segments were assigned by aligning CDR3 sequences to IMGT reference sequences. For a sequence to be retained, a match of at least six nucleotides was required to both a V gene segment and a J gene segment. A rearrangement counted as productive if the CDR3 had no stop codons and remained in frame with V and J, and every other rearrangement counted as non-productive. CDR3 was defined according to IMGT convention as the region running from the second conserved V-encoded cysteine to the conserved J-encoded phenylalanine. The earlier analysis of a few hundred of the donors excluded any sequence lacking an unambiguous match to a single V gene segment. In an earlier analysis of around 590 of the donors, a V segment was called functional when productive rearrangements were above 56.7%, and segregating when the standard deviation between donors exceeded 5%. A statistical classification framework was built for diagnosing cytomegalovirus status from the catalog of TCR beta chain sequences. In a later analysis, V and J genes were assigned by comparing TCR nucleotide sequences against IMGT/GENE-DB human TR gene sequences. The TCRdist pipeline was used in a later analysis to assign CDR3 sequences and most-parsimonious VDJ recombination scenarios. A later analysis defined each TCR beta chain by its CDR3 amino acid sequence plus V-gene family, and excluded reads lacking a unique V-gene family. To address suspected cross-contamination and a sequencing artifact, a later analysis removed a few hundred highly shared, low-generation-probability nucleotide sequences. In a later analysis, a clonal expansion index was calculated for each public chain from normalized within-repertoire ranks of inferred template counts. In a later analysis, generation probabilities were computed with a VDJ recombination model fitted to out-of-frame rearrangements, and the resulting probabilities were checked against IGoR. A later analysis scored TCR-TCR, TCR-HLA and TCR-CMV co-occurrence with hypergeometric tests, applying a repertoire-size bias correction to TCR pairs. False discovery rates were estimated in a later analysis by permuting HLA or CMV assignments 20 times. A later analysis grouped co-occurring TCRs with DBSCAN, adding TCRdist sequence similarity when clustering within HLA-allele-positive subsets. Co-occurrence clustering excluded repertoires with fewer than 30,000 or more than 120,000 public chains, plus five with anomalous nucleotide sharing. Imported from immuneACCESS, the table was reduced by TCRdb to in-frame sequences with V and J called. These copies leave out some clones; in studies compared against another copy, an unresolved V gene accounts for under half, and the cause of the remainder is not known. The V and J calls and clone size were taken over from that table, and D and trimming were inferred from the DNA. The sample contains 90,000 to 120,000 clones, less than 75% of them found a single time. The top ten clonotypes cover under 13% of the sample.

As regards this clone: Its antigen is currently not known. Base qualities are not provided; no much larger clone lies one nucleotide away.

This clonotype originated in a man aged 40-49 years in good health and CMV-seropositive. Sequenced material: PBMCs. The chain uses TRBV9 and TRBJ1-2, and perhaps TRBD1 as D gene, on 5 matching bases. The DNA sequence follows: TGTGCCAGCAGCGGGGGGGGGAACTATGGCTACACCTTC. Its amino acids are CASSGGGNYGYTF. The full variable domain, completed from the reference TRBV9 and TRBJ1-2 proteins outside the CDR3, reads DSGVTQTPKHLITATGQRVTLRCSPRSGDLSVYWYQQSLDQGLQFLIQYYNGEERAKGNILERFSAQQFPDLHSELNLSSLELGDSALYFCASSGGGNYGYTFGSGTRLTVV.